This TCR beta chain derives from a study of blood T cell repertoires in COVID-19. In the study overall: Collection of acute and convalescent COVID-19 samples took place in the United States, Italy and Spain. The analysed material was cDNA or gDNA that came from T cells, B-cell-depleted T cells, or PBMCs.

In its sample, this clone was seen once. In the authors' workflow: How many nucleated cells were present was estimated from reference gene primer amplification. Data came from immunoSEQ multiplex PCR; TCRdb stores just in-frame clones and leaves some out. That table furnishes V, J and clone size, whereas the DNA furnished D and trimming. The table records a few hundred thousand clones, roughly 85% of them present only once. The germline V gene has CDR1 SEHNR and CDR2 FQNEAQ (reference sequence). The CDR3 covers 15 residues. The V gene end was trimmed by 3 bases and the J gene end by 7 bases; junction bases not matched to a gene: 8.

The V call is TRBV7-9, the J call TRBJ2-1, with 8 bases identical to TRBD2. This clonotype was sampled from a woman in her late teens or twenties with acute or convalescent COVID-19. Material: peripheral blood. CDR3 sequence reads: CASSFPGLGTNEQFF. CDR3 nucleotide sequence: TGTGCCAGCAGCTTCCCGGGACTAGGAACAAATGAGCAGTTCTTC.